This T cell receptor (beta chain) was captured by sequencing in a study of blood T cell repertoires in COVID-19. Turning to the study itself: The United States, Italy and Spain were the sources of the acute and convalescent COVID-19 samples. In each case, the material was cDNA or gDNA derived from T cells, B-cell-depleted T cells, or PBMCs.

The CDR3 length is 11 residues. The V and J ends lost 6 bases and 2 bases respectively, with 4 bases between them. In the original analysis: Cell counts per sample came from amplifying reference gene primers. The method was immunoSEQ multiplex PCR; TCRdb's version includes in-frame clones alone and lacks a portion of them. That table furnishes V, J and clone size, whereas the DNA furnished D and trimming. Here the sample spans around 140,000 clones, about four fifths being singletons. This clonotype originated in a woman aged 60-75 years with acute or convalescent COVID-19. Specimen: peripheral blood. The chain uses TRBV12-3 or TRBV12-4 and TRBJ1-1; D is uncertain. In DNA, the CDR3 is TGTGCCAGCAGCCCTAACACTGAAGCTTTCTTT. Its protein is CASSPNTEAFF.